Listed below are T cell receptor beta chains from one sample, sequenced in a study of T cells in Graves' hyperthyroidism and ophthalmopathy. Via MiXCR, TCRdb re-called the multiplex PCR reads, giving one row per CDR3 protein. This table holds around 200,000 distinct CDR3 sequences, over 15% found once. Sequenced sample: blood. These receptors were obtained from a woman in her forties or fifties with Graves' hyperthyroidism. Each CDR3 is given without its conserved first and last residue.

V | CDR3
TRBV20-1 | SARDGVVYGTEAF
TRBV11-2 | ASSRGGTADEQY
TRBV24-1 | ATSDHLSPETQY
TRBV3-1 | ASSQGTGVAF
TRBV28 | ASSLWSREEDTQY
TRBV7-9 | ASSSQQPISYEQY
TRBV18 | ASSPQGALGNEQF
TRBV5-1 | ASSPLAGVSPTDTQY
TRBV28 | ASSLPGLAGGQSSYNEQF
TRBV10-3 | AISEPGLAGASGETQY
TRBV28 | ASTVDRVYGYT
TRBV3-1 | ASSQDRLAPREQY
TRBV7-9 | ASSLKQGACEQY
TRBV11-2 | ASSLGPTGGENIQY
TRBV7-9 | ASTLQGWTEAF
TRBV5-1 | ASRPTSSPGYEQF
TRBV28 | ASSLLGSNSNEQF
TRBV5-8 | ASSLVGNRNQPQH
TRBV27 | ASSPYGLNTEAF
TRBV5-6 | ASSPDSQPYNEQF
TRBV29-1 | SVVGGSQTYEQY
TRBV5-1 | ASSLGLTVSYEQY
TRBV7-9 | ASSLEIGGYTEAF
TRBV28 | ASSPMGGNGQPQH
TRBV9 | ASSVEGAGETQY
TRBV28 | ASQRDSFYEQY
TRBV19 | ASSPGQPYEQY
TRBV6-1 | ASTDRGVDGYT
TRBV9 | ASSHNPGQQETQY
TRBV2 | ASSGQGRTDGYT
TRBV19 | ASSWTQGENYEQY
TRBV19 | ASSSQGGQGNSPLH
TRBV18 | ASSLSAGGTEAF
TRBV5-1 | ASSLDNSRRTEAF
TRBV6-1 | ASSYLRGRGTEAF
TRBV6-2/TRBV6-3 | ASSYGLAGAFQETQY
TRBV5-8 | ASRLDTSTDTQY
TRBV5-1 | ASSVRTGGTEAF
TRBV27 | ASRGGTGTTMEQY
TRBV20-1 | SARDRTYGYT
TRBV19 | ASRAGGEGYT
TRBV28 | ASSQQGSGYT
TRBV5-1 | ASSPPRTGGIDNTEAF
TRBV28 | ASSLGASGNTIY
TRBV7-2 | ASSGTSGTGELF
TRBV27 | ASSPDRAGQY
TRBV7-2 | ASNLGTEAF
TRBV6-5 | ASSYKFLDTQY
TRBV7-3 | ASSLDRGGAQH
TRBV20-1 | SASTGGRDREQF
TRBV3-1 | ASRLGLAGVDTQY
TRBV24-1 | ATRPDRGLCRDPILPHEQY
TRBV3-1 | ASSQGVGYSPLH
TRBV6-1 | ASSYIGGLGNTIY
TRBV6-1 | ASSEAYLAGVYEQF
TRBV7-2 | ASSFRKWGGTEAF